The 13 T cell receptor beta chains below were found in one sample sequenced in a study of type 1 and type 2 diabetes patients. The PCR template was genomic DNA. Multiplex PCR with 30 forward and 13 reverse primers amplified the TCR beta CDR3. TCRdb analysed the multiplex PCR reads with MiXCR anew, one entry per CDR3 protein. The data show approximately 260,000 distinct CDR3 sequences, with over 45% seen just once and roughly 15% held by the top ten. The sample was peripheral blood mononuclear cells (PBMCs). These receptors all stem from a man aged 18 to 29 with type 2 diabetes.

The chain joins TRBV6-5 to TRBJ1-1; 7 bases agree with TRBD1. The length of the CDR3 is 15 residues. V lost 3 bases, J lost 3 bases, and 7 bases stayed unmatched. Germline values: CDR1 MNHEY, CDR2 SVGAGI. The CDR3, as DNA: TGTGCCAGCAGTTATTACAGGGGTGGGGACACTGAAGCTTTCTTT. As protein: CASSYYRGGDTEAFF.

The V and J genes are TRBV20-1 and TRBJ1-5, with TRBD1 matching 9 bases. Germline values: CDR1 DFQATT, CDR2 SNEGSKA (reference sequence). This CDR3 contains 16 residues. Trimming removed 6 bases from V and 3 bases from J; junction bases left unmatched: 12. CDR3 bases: TGCAGTGCCCGGGACAGGGCCCACCCGAACAATCAGCCCCAGCATTTT. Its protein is CSARDRAHPNNQPQHF.

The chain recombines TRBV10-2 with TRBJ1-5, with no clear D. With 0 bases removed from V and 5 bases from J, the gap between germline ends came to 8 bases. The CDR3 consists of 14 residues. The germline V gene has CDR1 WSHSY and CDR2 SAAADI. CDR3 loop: CASSESGVYQPQHF. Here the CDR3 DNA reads TGCGCCAGCAGTGAGTCGGGAGTGTATCAGCCCCAGCATTTT.

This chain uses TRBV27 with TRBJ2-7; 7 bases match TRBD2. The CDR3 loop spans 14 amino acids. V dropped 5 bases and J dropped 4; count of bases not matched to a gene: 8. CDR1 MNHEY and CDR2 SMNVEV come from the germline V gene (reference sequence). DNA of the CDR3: TGTGCCAGCAGTGGGGGGGGTCCGAGTTACGAGCAGTACTTC. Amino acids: CASSGGGPSYEQYF.

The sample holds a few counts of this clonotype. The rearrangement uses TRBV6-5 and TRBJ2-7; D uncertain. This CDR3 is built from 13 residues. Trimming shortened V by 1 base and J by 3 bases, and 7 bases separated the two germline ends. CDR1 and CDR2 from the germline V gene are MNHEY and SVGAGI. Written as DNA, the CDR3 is TGTGCCAGCAGTTACTTTGGGTTCTACGAGCAGTACTTC. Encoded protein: CASSYFGFYEQYF.

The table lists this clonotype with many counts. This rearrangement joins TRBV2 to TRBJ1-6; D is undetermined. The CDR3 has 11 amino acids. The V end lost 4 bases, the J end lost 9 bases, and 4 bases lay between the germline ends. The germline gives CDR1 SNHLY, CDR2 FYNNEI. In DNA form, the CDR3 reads TGTGCCAGCAGTGTGGTTTCACCCCTCCACTTT. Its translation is CASSVVSPLHF.

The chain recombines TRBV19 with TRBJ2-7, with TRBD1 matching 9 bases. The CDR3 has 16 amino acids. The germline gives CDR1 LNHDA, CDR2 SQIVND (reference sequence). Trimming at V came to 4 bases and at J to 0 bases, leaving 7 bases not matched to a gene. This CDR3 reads CASSNPGDRASYEQYF. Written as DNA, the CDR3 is TGTGCCAGTAGTAATCCGGGGGACAGGGCCTCCTACGAGCAGTACTTC. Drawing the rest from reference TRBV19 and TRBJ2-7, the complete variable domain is DGGITQSPKYLFRKEGQNVTLSCEQNLNHDAMYWYRQDPGQGLRLIYYSQIVNDFQKGDIAEGYSVSREKKESFPLTVTSAQKNPTAFYLCASSNPGDRASYEQYFGPGTRLTVT.

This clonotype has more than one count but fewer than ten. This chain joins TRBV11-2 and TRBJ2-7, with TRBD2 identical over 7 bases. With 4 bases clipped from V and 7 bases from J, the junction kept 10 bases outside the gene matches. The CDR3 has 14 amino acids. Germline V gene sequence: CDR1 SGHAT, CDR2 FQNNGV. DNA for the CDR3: TGTGCCAGCAGCTCCCTTCGGGAGGAGGGGGAGCAGTACTTC. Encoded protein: CASSSLREEGEQYF.

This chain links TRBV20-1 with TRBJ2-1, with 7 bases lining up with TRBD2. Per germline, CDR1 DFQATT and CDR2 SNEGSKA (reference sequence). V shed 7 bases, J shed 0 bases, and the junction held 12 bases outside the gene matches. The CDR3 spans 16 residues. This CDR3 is CSVLTSEKFSYNEQFF. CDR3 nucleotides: TGCAGTGTTCTTACTAGCGAGAAATTCTCCTACAATGAGCAGTTCTTC.

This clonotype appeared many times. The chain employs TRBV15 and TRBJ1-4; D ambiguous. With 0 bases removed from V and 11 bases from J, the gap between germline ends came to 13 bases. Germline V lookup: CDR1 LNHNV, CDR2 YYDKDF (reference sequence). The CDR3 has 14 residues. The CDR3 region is CATSREGRLGKLFF. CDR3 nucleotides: TGTGCCACCAGCAGAGAGGGTCGGTTAGGCAAACTGTTTTTT.

The CDR3 sequence: CASSVTAGAGQETQYF. DNA of the CDR3: TGTGCCAGCAGTGTAACGGCGGGAGCTGGTCAAGAGACCCAGTACTTC. The gene calls are TRBV5-4 and TRBJ2-5; 7 positions agree with TRBD2. The CDR3 is 16 amino acids. The trim removed 5 bases at V and 2 bases at J, leaving 12 bases unmatched. Germline V gene sequence: CDR1 SGHNT, CDR2 YYREEE (reference sequence). Full variable domain (remainder filled in from reference TRBV5-4 and TRBJ2-5): ETGVTQSPTHLIKTRGQQVTLRCSSQSGHNTVSWYQQALGQGPQFIFQYYREEENGRGNFPPRFSGLQFPNYSSELNVNALELDDSALYLCASSVTAGAGQETQYFGPGTRLLVL.

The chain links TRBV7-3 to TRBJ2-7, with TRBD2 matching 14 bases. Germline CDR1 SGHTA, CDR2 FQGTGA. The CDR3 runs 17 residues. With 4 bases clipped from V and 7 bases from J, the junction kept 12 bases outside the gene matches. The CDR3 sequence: CASSSTRGLAGVAEQYF. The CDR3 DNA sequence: TGTGCCAGCAGCTCAACCCGGGGACTAGCGGGGGTCGCTGAGCAGTACTTC.

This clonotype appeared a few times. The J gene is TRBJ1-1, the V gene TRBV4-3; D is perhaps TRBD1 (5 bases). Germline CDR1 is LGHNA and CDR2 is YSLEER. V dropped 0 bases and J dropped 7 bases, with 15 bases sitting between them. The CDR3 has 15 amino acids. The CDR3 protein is CASSQDPSGTNEAFF. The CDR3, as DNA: TGCGCCAGCAGCCAAGATCCGAGCGGGACGAATGAAGCTTTCTTT.